The rows below give T cell receptor beta chains drawn from one sample of a study of identical twins. TCRdb passed the 5' RACE reads through MiXCR, listing each CDR3 protein once. The sample shows 450,000 or so distinct CDR3 sequences, 12% to 15% of them seen only once. This same sample was also part of a study on yellow fever vaccine responses in identical twins.

What was sequenced was CD4+ T cells sorted from blood. These receptors all come from a woman younger than 30 in good health. Both conserved end residues are part of each CDR3. The D gene is left open where the match is weak. Only part of the rows carry a size: once, few, many, or a class if the clone is expanded.

J: TRBJ2-2
V: TRBV11-3
D: TRBD1
size: few
DNA: TGTGCCAGCAGCGGGGGACAGCCAAGCACCGGGGAGCTGTTTTTT
CDR3: CASSGGQPSTGELFF

J: TRBJ2-3
V: TRBV5-1
D: NA
size: NA
DNA: TGCGCCAGCAGCTTGGTACTTCCCACAGATACGCAGTATTTT
CDR3: CASSLVLPTDTQYF

J: TRBJ2-1
V: TRBV24-1
D: TRBD2
size: NA
DNA: TGTGCCACCAGTGAGCGTCCTTCTCTAGCGGGAGTCAATGAGCAGTTCTTC
CDR3: CATSERPSLAGVNEQFF

J: TRBJ2-3
V: TRBV3-1
D: NA
size: few
DNA: TGTGCCAGCAGCCAGCAACGCCGGGACACGAGCACAGATACGCAGTATTTT
CDR3: CASSQQRRDTSTDTQYF

J: TRBJ2-3
V: TRBV4-3
D: NA
size: NA
DNA: TGCGCCAGCAGCCAAGGTTGGGGAACAGATACGCAGTATTTT
CDR3: CASSQGWGTDTQYF

J: TRBJ2-7
V: TRBV29-1
D: TRBD2
size: few
DNA: TGCAGCGTCCAAGGGACTAGCGGGAGGGGGAGCTCCTACGAGCAGTACTTC
CDR3: CSVQGTSGRGSSYEQYF

J: TRBJ2-2
V: TRBV12-3/TRBV12-4
D: NA
size: few
DNA: TGTGCCAGCAGTCCCAAGGGTTTCTCCGGGGAGCTGTTTTTT
CDR3: CASSPKGFSGELFF

J: TRBJ1-1
V: TRBV20-1
D: NA
size: NA
DNA: TGCAGTTTTAGGCTGAACACTGAAGCTTTCTTT
CDR3: CSFRLNTEAFF

J: TRBJ1-1
V: TRBV18
D: TRBD1
size: few
DNA: TGTGCCAGCTCACCTAGACAGGGTGTGAACACTGAAGCTTTCTTT
CDR3: CASSPRQGVNTEAFF

J: TRBJ2-7
V: TRBV15
D: TRBD2
size: few
DNA: TGTGCCACCAGCAGAGCTTCTAGCGGAACCTACGAGCAGTACTTC
CDR3: CATSRASSGTYEQYF

J: TRBJ2-7
V: TRBV7-7
D: NA
size: few
DNA: TGTGCTAGCAGCCTAGACCGGGGGATCTACTCCTACGAGCAGTACTTC
CDR3: CASSLDRGIYSYEQYF

J: TRBJ1-5
V: TRBV12-3/TRBV12-4
D: NA
size: NA
DNA: TGTGCCAGCAGCCCAGGGACGGGGACGGGTAGCAATCAGCCCCAGCATTTT
CDR3: CASSPGTGTGSNQPQHF